Below are 27 T cell receptor beta chains sequenced from a single sample in a study of cytomegalovirus exposure and HLA in healthy donors. With 60 Vbeta and 13 Jbeta primers, the PCR was carried out. Data came from immunoSEQ multiplex PCR; TCRdb stores just in-frame clones and leaves some out. Found here are 150,000 to 180,000 clones, over 60% of them singletons; the top ten hold about 4%. The sequencing sample was made of PBMCs. These receptor sequences come from a woman in her thirties or forties in good health and CMV-seronegative.

The genes are TRBV10-1 and TRBJ1-1; perhaps TRBD1 as D (6 bases). The CDR3 totals 16 residues. Trimming pared 5 bases from V and 3 bases from J, leaving 19 bases between. Per germline, CDR1 WNHNN and CDR2 SYGVQD (reference sequence). The CDR3 sequence is CASSLARGGKDTEAFF. For the CDR3, the DNA is TGCGCCAGCAGTTTGGCCCGAGGGGGAAAGGACACTGAAGCTTTCTTT.

This clone was observed a handful of times. The chain links TRBV19 to TRBJ2-7; TRBD2 matches at 8 bases. V shed 4 bases and J 2 bases; nucleotides not matched to a gene: 7. Germline CDR1 LNHDA, CDR2 SQIVND (reference sequence). The CDR3 is made up of 15 amino acids. CDR3 DNA sequence: TGTGCCAGTAGTACCCCTAGCGGGTTTACCTACGAGCAGTACTTC. It specifies CASSTPSGFTYEQYF.

The chain carries TRBV21-1 and TRBJ1-4; the D call of TRBD1 is as the table states it, not checked on the DNA. TRBV21-1 is a pseudogene segment. The length of the CDR3 is 17 residues. The DNA for the CDR3 is TGTGCCAGCACGCGCCGGGACACCCAAGGAGATGCTGAAAAACTGTTTTTT. Protein product: CASTRRDTQGDAEKLFF.

V is TRBV15 and J is TRBJ1-2, with TRBD1 matching over 10 bases. The CDR3 consists of 15 residues. With V trimmed by 5 bases and J by 5 bases, 8 bases remained unmatched. Germline loops: CDR1 LNHNV, CDR2 YYDKDF (reference sequence). CDR3 protein: CATSPHRDRGYGYTF. CDR3 nucleotide sequence: TGTGCCACCAGCCCCCATAGGGACAGGGGATATGGCTACACCTTC.

The J gene is TRBJ2-1, the V gene TRBV19, with 10 nucleotides matching TRBD1. Looked up from germline, CDR1 is LNHDA and CDR2 is SQIVND (reference sequence). The CDR3 runs 18 residues. V was pared by 5 bases and J by 0 bases, with 10 bases of the junction left unmatched. Here the CDR3 DNA reads TGTGCCAGTAGTTGGGACAGGGGCGCCCTTAGCTCCTACAATGAGCAGTTCTTC. As protein: CASSWDRGALSSYNEQFF.

The chain has TRBV12-2 and TRBJ1-5; TRBD1 is taken as the D call from the table, unchecked against the DNA. TRBV12-2 is a known pseudogene. This CDR3 is built from 15 residues. CDR3 in amino acids: CASRHPSQGDQPQHF. The CDR3 region has the DNA TGTGCAAGTCGCCATCCGTCCCAGGGGGATCAGCCCCAGCATTTT.

The chain employs TRBV27 and TRBJ1-6; TRBD1 might be the D (5 bases). CDR3 length: 15 residues. CDR1 and CDR2 from the germline V gene are MNHEY and SMNVEV (reference sequence). With 2 bases removed from V and 10 bases from J, the gap between germline ends came to 15 bases. The CDR3 is CASSLMGGYDSPLHF. As DNA, the CDR3 is TGTGCCAGCAGTTTAATGGGGGGTTACGACTCACCCCTCCACTTT.

CDR3 in amino acids: CASSLGRGTDTQYF. The CDR3 DNA is TGTGCCAGCAGCTTAGGTCGCGGAACAGATACGCAGTATTTT. The V call is TRBV11-2, the J call TRBJ2-3; D unclear. Trimming shortened V by 1 base and J by 3 bases, and 8 bases separated the two germline ends. Germline-derived CDR1 and CDR2 are SGHAT and FQNNGV. The CDR3 runs 14 residues.

This clone has only one observation. The V gene is TRBV11-3, the J gene TRBJ1-1; 9 bases match TRBD1. Germline V gene lookup returns CDR1 SGHNT and CDR2 YENEEA. The CDR3 totals 16 residues. Losses at the gene ends were 1 base for V and 0 bases for J; bases not matched to a gene: 3. CDR3 loop: CASSLAGTGMNTEAFF. The CDR3, as DNA: TGTGCCAGCAGCTTAGCCGGGACAGGGATGAACACTGAAGCTTTCTTT.

The chain uses TRBV28 and TRBJ1-4; 8 nucleotides agree with TRBD1. This CDR3 region has 17 residues. J was trimmed by 3 bases and V by 1 base; bases with no gene match: 7. CDR1 and CDR2 (germline): MDHEN, SYDVKM. The CDR3 sequence is CASSLSSGGSANEKLFF. As DNA, the CDR3 is TGTGCCAGCAGTTTATCCTCAGGGGGCAGCGCTAATGAAAAACTGTTTTTT.

J is TRBJ2-5 and V is TRBV13; 8 bases are shared with TRBD2. Unmatched junction bases numbered 12, after V lost 4 bases and J lost 8 bases. The CDR3 contains 15 residues. Germline V CDR1 and CDR2: PRHDT, FYEKMQ (reference sequence). The CDR3 protein is CASSSSGGTPETQYF. CDR3 coding DNA: TGTGCCAGCAGCTCCAGCGGGGGCACACCAGAAACCCAGTACTTC.

The chain combines TRBV2 with TRBJ1-6, with D unresolved. The CDR3 contains 14 residues. Germline V gene data show CDR1 as SNHLY and CDR2 as FYNNEI. V lost 4 bases and J lost 0, with 4 bases in between. As DNA, the CDR3 is TGTGCCAGCAGTGGTAGCTCCTATAATTCACCCCTCCACTTT. This translates into CASSGSSYNSPLHF.

This clone is a singleton in its sample. The J gene is TRBJ2-7, the V gene TRBV7-9; weak D call: TRBD2 (6 bases). Germline V gives CDR1 SEHNR, CDR2 FQNEAQ (reference sequence). This CDR3 contains 13 residues. V dropped 5 bases and J dropped 3 bases, with 11 bases sitting between them. The CDR3 coding sequence is TGTGCCAGCAGCCCGGGGGAGTTCTACGAGCAGTACTTC. Its translation is CASSPGEFYEQYF.

This clone occurred once. V usage is TRBV29-1 and J usage is TRBJ2-5, with D perhaps TRBD1 (5 bases). There are 13 residues in the CDR3. Germline V gene lookup returns CDR1 SQVTM and CDR2 ANQGSEA. With 5 bases removed from V and 5 bases from J, the gap between germline ends came to 15 bases. CDR3 sequence: CSVSNQGTETQYF. CDR3 in DNA: TGCAGCGTTAGCAATCAGGGTACGGAGACCCAGTACTTC.

J is TRBJ1-1 and V is TRBV2; 10 nucleotides agree with TRBD1. Germline V gives CDR1 SNHLY, CDR2 FYNNEI. The CDR3 runs to 16 residues. V was clipped by 8 bases and J by 2 bases; unmatched bases: 11. CDR3 protein: CASGLPGQGFNTEAFF. CDR3 sequence (DNA): TGTGCCAGCGGTCTACCGGGACAGGGGTTCAACACTGAAGCTTTCTTT.

V is TRBV6-5 and J is TRBJ1-2; TRBD1 matches at 10 bases. Germline CDR1 is MNHEY and CDR2 is SVGAGI. The CDR3 covers 14 residues. The V segment lost 2 bases and the J segment 5 bases; nucleotides outside the gene matches: 2. The CDR3 region has the DNA TGTGCCAGCAGTTACGGGACAGGGGTTTATGGCTACACCTTC. This codes for CASSYGTGVYGYTF.

This clone was seen a few times. V usage is TRBV9 and J usage is TRBJ2-3, with unresolved D. Germline V lookup: CDR1 SGDLS, CDR2 YYNGEE. The CDR3 runs to 15 residues. Trimming left V 3 bases short and J 4 bases short, with 15 bases between. The CDR3 spells CASSAQSTASDTQYF. The CDR3 region has the DNA TGTGCCAGCAGCGCTCAGTCGACTGCATCAGATACGCAGTATTTT.

The rearrangement joins TRBV9 to TRBJ2-2, with D maybe TRBD1 (6 bases). This CDR3 contains 15 residues. Germline V gives CDR1 SGDLS, CDR2 YYNGEE. V was pared by 4 bases and J by 2 bases, with 12 bases between. This CDR3 is CASSQSGHNTGELFF. CDR3 coding DNA: TGTGCCAGCAGCCAATCGGGACACAACACCGGGGAGCTGTTTTTT.

The V gene is TRBV5-1, the J gene TRBJ2-5; 10 bases map to TRBD1. The CDR3 has 15 amino acids. In germline, CDR1 is SGHRS, CDR2 YFSETQ. V was clipped by 3 bases and J by 6 bases; unmatched bases: 8. CDR3 sequence reads: CASSSGTGDRQTQYF. CDR3 sequence (DNA): TGCGCCAGCAGCTCCGGGACAGGGGACCGGCAGACCCAGTACTTC.

The V gene is TRBV25-1, the J gene TRBJ1-1, with D possibly being TRBD1 (5 bases). CDR3 length: 15 amino acids. Trimming took 3 bases from V and 1 from J, leaving 12 bases between them. Per the germline V gene, CDR1 is MGHDK and CDR2 is SYGVNS. This CDR3 reads CASSEPGDGNTEAFF. CDR3 in DNA: TGTGCCAGCAGTGAGCCGGGGGATGGGAACACTGAAGCTTTCTTT.

This chain links TRBV13 with TRBJ1-5; weak D call: TRBD1 (5 bases). Germline V gene sequence: CDR1 PRHDT, CDR2 FYEKMQ (reference sequence). The CDR3 consists of 16 residues. V was trimmed by 5 bases and J by 5 bases, leaving 19 bases between them. The CDR3 nucleotides read TGTGCCAGCAGCCCAGGGCCCCCGGCCCGTTATCAGCCCCAGCATTTT. This codes for CASSPGPPARYQPQHF. The full variable domain, with the rest looked up from reference TRBV13 and TRBJ1-5, is AAGVIQSPRHLIKEKRETATLKCYPIPRHDTVYWYQQGPGQDPQFLISFYEKMQSDKGSIPDRFSAQQFSDYHSELNMSSLELGDSALYFCASSPGPPARYQPQHFGDGTRLSIL.

The gene calls are TRBV7-8 and TRBJ2-1; TRBD2 matches at 11 bases. This CDR3 region has 18 residues. V gave up 5 bases and J gave up 3 bases; unmatched junction bases: 12. The V gene's germline CDR1 is SGHVS and CDR2 FQNEAQ. This CDR3 reads CASSIGTSGWSNYNEQFF. The CDR3 DNA reads TGTGCCAGCAGCATCGGGACTAGCGGATGGAGTAACTACAATGAGCAGTTCTTC.

The chain is built from TRBV4-2 and TRBJ1-2, with TRBD1 matching over 8 bases. The CDR3 extends over 16 amino acids. The J segment lost 8 bases and the V segment lost 1 base, leaving 12 bases of the junction unmatched. Germline CDR1 reads LGHNA; CDR2 reads YNFKEQ. The CDR3 DNA reads TGTGCCAGCAGCCAAGTAGGACTACAGGGGGAGGGAGGCTACACCTTC. It yields the protein CASSQVGLQGEGGYTF.

This sequence joins TRBV6-5 and TRBJ2-7, with D maybe TRBD1 (7 bases). V gave up 2 bases and J gave up 6 bases, with 14 bases separating them. Germline V CDR1 and CDR2: MNHEY, SVGAGI. The CDR3 consists of 14 residues. CDR3 region: CASSYGAGGLEQYF. The CDR3 region has the DNA TGTGCCAGCAGTTACGGGGCAGGGGGGCTCGAGCAGTACTTC.

The CDR3 protein is CASSQDGGTEAFF. The CDR3 nucleotides read TGTGCCAGCAGCCAAGATGGAGGGACTGAAGCTTTCTTT. The chain uses TRBV4-2 and TRBJ1-1; D call uncertain. V lost 0 bases and J 5 bases, leaving 7 bases between the germline ends. Germline CDR1 LGHNA, CDR2 YNFKEQ. This CDR3 is 13 amino acids long.

The V call is TRBV10-3, the J call TRBJ2-7; D might be TRBD1 (5 bases). The CDR3 length is 12 residues. Germline V gene sequence: CDR1 ENHRY, CDR2 SYGVKD. V lost 5 bases to trimming and J lost 3 bases, with 8 bases between them. The CDR3, as DNA: TGTGCCATCAGTAGTACAGGCTACGAGCAGTACTTC. This gives the protein CAISSTGYEQYF.

The CDR3 coding sequence is TGTGCCATCAGTGCCCTAGCGCGAACCTACGAGCAGTACTTC. Residues: CAISALARTYEQYF. The genes are TRBV10-3 and TRBJ2-7, with D maybe TRBD2 (6 bases). The germline V gene has CDR1 ENHRY and CDR2 SYGVKD. V lost 4 bases to trimming and J lost 2 bases, with 12 bases between them. CDR3 length: 14 amino acids.